What follows are 2 T cell receptor beta chains derived from one specimen sequenced in a study of cytomegalovirus exposure and HLA in healthy donors. PCR involved 60 Vbeta and 13 Jbeta primers. Only in-frame clones appear in the TCRdb table, and some are missing; sequencing was by immunoSEQ multiplex PCR. The table lists around 170,000 clones, around 85% of them singletons. The sample was PBMCs. Receptors were obtained from a man aged 50 to 60 in good health and CMV-seronegative.

This clone was counted once. The V call is TRBV18, the J call TRBJ1-2; TRBD1 agrees at 9 bases. V shed 2 bases and J 6 bases; nucleotides not matched to a gene: 16. The CDR3 runs to 18 residues. Germline V gene sequence: CDR1 KGHSH, CDR2 LQKENI. The CDR3 loop reads CASSPFPLSYRTGDGYTF. The CDR3 DNA reads as TGTGCCAGCTCACCATTCCCGTTATCGTACAGGACAGGGGATGGCTACACCTTC.

The DNA of the CDR3 is TGTGCCACCAGCAGAGATAGGAGCGATACGCAGTATTTT. Residues: CATSRDRSDTQYF. The V call is TRBV15, the J call TRBJ2-3; D unresolved. Germline CDR1 is LNHNV and CDR2 is YYDKDF (reference sequence). This CDR3 has 13 residues. Trimming removed 0 bases from V and 6 bases from J, with 7 bases in between. Using reference TRBV15 and TRBJ2-3 for the parts outside the CDR3, the full variable domain is DAMVIQNPRYQVTQFGKPVTLSCSQTLNHNVMYWYQQKSSQAPKLLFHYYDKDFNNEADTPDNFQSRRPNTSFCFLDIRSPGLGDTAMYLCATSRDRSDTQYFGPGTRLTVL.